Listed here are 12 T cell receptor beta chains from one sample, sequenced in a study of shared clonotypes between healthy human individuals. Using immunoSEQ multiplex PCR, the repertoire was profiled, and TCRdb retains in-frame clones only, with some absent. The table lists 180,000 or so clones, 90% to 95% of them singletons. The sequenced sample was naive CD4+ T cells sorted from blood. Subset meaning: CD45RA+ positively selected. All receptors derive from a woman younger than 45 in good health.

This clone was observed a handful of times. The gene calls are TRBV6-5 and TRBJ1-3; D perhaps matches TRBD1 (6 bases). CDR1 and CDR2 from the germline V gene are MNHEY and SVGAGI. The V and J ends lost 0 bases and 7 bases respectively, with 13 bases between them. CDR3 length equals 15 residues. Written as DNA, the CDR3 is TGTGCCAGCAGTTACTCGAGACAGGCGCTTAACACCATATATTTT. Its translation: CASSYSRQALNTIYF.

The chain has TRBV7-3 and TRBJ2-7, with TRBD2 matching 9 bases. This CDR3 has 15 amino acids. Trimming cost V 1 base and J 3 bases; bases outside gene matches: 4. Germline V CDR1 and CDR2: SGHTA, FQGTGA. The CDR3 DNA reads TGTGCCAGCAGCTTAAATAGCGGGAGTGTCTACGAGCAGTACTTC. Translated, it gives CASSLNSGSVYEQYF.

The rearrangement links TRBV18 to TRBJ2-7; TRBD1 is a possible D gene (5 bases). V shed 2 bases and J shed 0 bases, with 11 bases lying between them. This CDR3 comprises 15 residues. Germline V gene sequence: CDR1 KGHSH, CDR2 LQKENI. CDR3 coding DNA: TGTGCCAGCTCACCAGCAGGGTCCGGCTCCTACGAGCAGTACTTC. Its protein is CASSPAGSGSYEQYF.

The V and J genes are TRBV29-1 and TRBJ2-7, with 9 bases aligning to TRBD2. Per the germline V gene, CDR1 is SQVTM and CDR2 is ANQGSEA. With V trimmed by 4 bases and J by 5 bases, 9 bases remained unmatched. The CDR3 spans 14 residues. CDR3 nucleotides: TGCAGCGTTGGGGGCCGCGGGGGGGCCGACGAGCAGTACTTC. It translates to CSVGGRGGADEQYF.

The rearrangement joins TRBV14 to TRBJ2-6; maybe TRBD1 (6 bases). Trimming removed 0 bases at V and 0 bases at J, with 18 bases between. CDR1 and CDR2 (germline): SGHDN, FVKESK. The CDR3 has 20 residues. The CDR3 loop reads CASSQDLDRHTISGANVLTF. DNA for the CDR3: TGTGCCAGCAGCCAAGATTTGGACAGACACACTATCTCTGGGGCCAACGTCCTGACTTTC.

The count of this clone is one. The chain links TRBV7-7 to TRBJ2-5; the D gene could be TRBD1 or TRBD2 (5 bases each). Trimming removed 1 base at V and 3 bases at J, with 6 bases between. Germline loops: CDR1 SSHAT, CDR2 FNYEAQ (reference sequence). This CDR3 is 13 amino acids long. The CDR3 region is CASSLGGEETQYF. DNA of the CDR3: TGTGCCAGCAGCTTAGGAGGGGAAGAGACCCAGTACTTC.

The J gene is TRBJ1-3, the V gene TRBV5-1; D is undetermined. The V gene lost 2 bases and the J gene lost 0 bases, with 12 bases spanning the gap. Germline V gene sequence: CDR1 SGHRS, CDR2 YFSETQ. This CDR3 contains 16 residues. The DNA for the CDR3 is TGCGCCAGCAGCTTTGGACTCCCGAGCTCTGGAAACACCATATATTTT. Amino acid sequence: CASSFGLPSSGNTIYF.

The rearrangement links TRBV5-5 to TRBJ2-7; unclear D gene. Per the germline V gene, CDR1 is SGHKS and CDR2 is YYEKEE (reference sequence). The germline V and J ends were trimmed by 4 bases and 2 bases, with 13 bases remaining between them. CDR3 size: 14 residues. This CDR3 reads CASSPLRSTYEQYF. CDR3 nucleotides: TGTGCCAGCAGCCCTCTCCGGTCCACCTACGAGCAGTACTTC.

The chain joins TRBV30 to TRBJ2-7, with D unresolved. Germline-derived CDR1 and CDR2 are GTSNPN and SVGIG (reference sequence). Trimming shortened V by 5 bases and J by 2 bases, and 7 bases separated the two germline ends. CDR3 length: 11 residues. CDR3 DNA: TGTGCCTGGTCGCGGCCCTACGAGCAGTACTTC. It translates to CAWSRPYEQYF.

This clone turned up a few times. The chain has TRBV14 and TRBJ2-7; the D is unclear. CDR1 SGHDN and CDR2 FVKESK come from the germline V gene. The CDR3 runs to 13 residues. Trimming took off 0 bases at V and 12 bases at J, with 15 bases between the two ends. The CDR3, as DNA: TGTGCCAGCAGCCAAGATCCGCGTGGGGTCTCGTACTTC. This codes for CASSQDPRGVSYF.

This clone was recorded once. The chain uses TRBV30 and TRBJ2-1; 13 bases are a match to TRBD2. The junction had 6 bases not matched to a gene; V was cut back by 5 bases and J by 8 bases. This CDR3 contains 14 residues. Germline CDR1 GTSNPN, CDR2 SVGIG (reference sequence). CDR3 nucleotide sequence: TGTGCCTGGGCTGGACTAGCGGGAGAGGATGAGCAGTTCTTC. This codes for CAWAGLAGEDEQFF.

This chain connects TRBV27 to TRBJ2-7; weak D call: TRBD1 (5 bases). The V gene lost 5 bases and the J gene lost 5 bases, with 13 bases spanning the gap. The CDR3 extends over 13 amino acids. The V gene's germline CDR1 is MNHEY and CDR2 SMNVEV (reference sequence). For the CDR3, the DNA is TGTGCCAGCAGTACCACAGGTTCTGACGAGCAGTACTTC. Translating gives CASSTTGSDEQYF.